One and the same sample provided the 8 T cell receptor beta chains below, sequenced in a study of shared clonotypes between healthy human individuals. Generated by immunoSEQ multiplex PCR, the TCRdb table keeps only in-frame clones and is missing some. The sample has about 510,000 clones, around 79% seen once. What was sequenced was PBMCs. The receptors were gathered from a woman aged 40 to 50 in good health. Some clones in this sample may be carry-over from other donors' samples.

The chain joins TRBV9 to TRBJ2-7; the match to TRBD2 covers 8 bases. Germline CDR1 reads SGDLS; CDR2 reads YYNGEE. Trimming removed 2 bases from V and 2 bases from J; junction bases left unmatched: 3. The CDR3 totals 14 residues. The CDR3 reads CASSVSGGTYEQYF. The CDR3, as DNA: TGTGCCAGCAGCGTGAGCGGGGGCACCTACGAGCAGTACTTC.

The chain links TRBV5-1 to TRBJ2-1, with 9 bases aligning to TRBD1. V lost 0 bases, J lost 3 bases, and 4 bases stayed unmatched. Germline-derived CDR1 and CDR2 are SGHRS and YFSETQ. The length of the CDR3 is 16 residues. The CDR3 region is CASSLEGQGSYNEQFF. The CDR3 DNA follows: TGCGCCAGCAGCTTGGAGGGACAGGGTAGCTACAATGAGCAGTTCTTC.

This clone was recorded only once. The CDR3 DNA follows: TGTGCCAGCAGCTTAGCGGGTGGGGGGGCTAACTATGGCTACACCTTC. Translating it yields CASSLAGGGANYGYTF. This chain joins TRBV7-8 and TRBJ1-2, with D perhaps matching TRBD1 (5 bases). The germline V gene has CDR1 SGHVS and CDR2 FQNEAQ. The V and J ends lost 0 bases and 0 bases respectively, with 11 bases between them. The CDR3 consists of 16 residues.

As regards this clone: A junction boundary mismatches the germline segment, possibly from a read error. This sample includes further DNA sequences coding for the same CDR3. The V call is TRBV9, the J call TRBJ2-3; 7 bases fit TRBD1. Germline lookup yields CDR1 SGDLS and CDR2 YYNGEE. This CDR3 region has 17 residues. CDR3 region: CASSVETTGAITDTQYF. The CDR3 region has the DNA TGTGCCAGCAGCGTAGAAACTACAGGGGCCATCACAGATACGCAATATTTT.

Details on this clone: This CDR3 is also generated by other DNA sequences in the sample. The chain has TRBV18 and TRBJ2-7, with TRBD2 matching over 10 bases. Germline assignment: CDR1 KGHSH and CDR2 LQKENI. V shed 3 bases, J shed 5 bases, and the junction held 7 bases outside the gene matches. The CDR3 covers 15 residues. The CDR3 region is CASSPPGLAGDEQYF. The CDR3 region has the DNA TGTGCCAGCTCACCCCCAGGGCTAGCGGGAGACGAGCAGTACTTC.

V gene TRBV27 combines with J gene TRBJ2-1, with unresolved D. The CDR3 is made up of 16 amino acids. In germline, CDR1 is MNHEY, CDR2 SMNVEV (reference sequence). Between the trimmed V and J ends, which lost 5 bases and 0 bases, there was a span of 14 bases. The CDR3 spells CASSPNRRGSYNEQFF. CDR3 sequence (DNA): TGTGCCAGCAGTCCGAATCGACGCGGCTCCTACAATGAGCAGTTCTTC.

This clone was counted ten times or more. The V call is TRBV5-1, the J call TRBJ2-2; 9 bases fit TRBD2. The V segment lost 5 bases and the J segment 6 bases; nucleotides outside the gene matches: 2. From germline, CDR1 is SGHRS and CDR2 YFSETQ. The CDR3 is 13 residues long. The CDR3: CASRLAGSGELFF. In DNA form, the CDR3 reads TGCGCCAGCAGACTAGCGGGCTCCGGGGAGCTGTTTTTT.

The CDR3 nucleotides are TGCGCCAGCAGCCAAGATTTCCTAGCGGGTCAAGAGACCCAGTACTTC. Its translation: CASSQDFLAGQETQYF. V is TRBV4-3 and J is TRBJ2-5, with 8 nucleotides matching TRBD2. Germline trimming cut 0 bases from V and 2 bases from J; bases unmatched to any gene: 5. Germline V gives CDR1 LGHNA, CDR2 YSLEER. The length of the CDR3 is 16 residues.